The present TCR beta chain was sequenced within a study of T cells after yellow fever vaccination (dated by TCRdb to about 2019). A note on the overall study: The SMART-Seq v4 Ultra Low Input RNA kit was used to prepare libraries from fractions with low cell numbers. Bulk TCR alpha and beta repertoires were sequenced longitudinally to track T-cell clones before and after primary and booster YFV17D yellow fever vaccination. Two healthy male donors, one aged 18 to 30 and one aged 30 to 40 years, were included in the cohort. Blood was drawn at multiple timepoints before and after primary and secondary immunization, with bulk PBMC replicates and cell subsets isolated. Results and caveats for the whole study, not just this receptor: A small share of clonotypes occurred in both CD4 and CD8 compartments, likely arising from convergent recombination. The secondary T-cell response was found to be weaker but faster than the primary response, with a peak reached on day 5 rather than on day 15. The study included only a couple of donors, which limits how far the findings can be generalized. Most clones expanded after primary vaccination (around 96% of CD4 and over 80% of CD8) were re-detected after the booster, suggesting that broad memory maintenance occurred. Computational filtering was required because FACS-sorted repertoires could contain abundant contaminating clonotypes from the bulk population.

V is cut back by 3 bases and J by 3 bases, with 8 bases in the junction unmatched. Based on the germline V gene, the CDR1 and CDR2 sequences are SGHRS and YFSETQ. The CDR3 measures 15 amino acids from cysteine to phenylalanine. CDR3 DNA only is kept here, 45 bases in frame from base 1. Explained via the paper, the treatment or condition label denotes: live attenuated yellow fever vaccine strain. PBMCs were isolated from peripheral blood using a standard Ficoll-Paque protocol. CD4 and CD8 T-cell fractions were isolated with Dynabeads CD4 and CD8 positive selection kits. RNA was extracted with TriZol from bulk PBMCs, CD4 and CD8 fractions, and dextramer-positive and dextramer-negative fractions. Sequencing instrument: Illumina NovaSeq 6000. TCR cDNA was synthesized by 5'RACE template switching, through which a universal primer site and unique molecular identifiers were introduced. Priming for cDNA synthesis came from both the TCR alpha and TCR beta constant segments. Library amplification involved two PCR steps, and the second step added sample barcodes and sequencing adapters. Libraries were sequenced on Illumina HiSeq 2500 (2x100 bp) or NovaSeq (2x150 bp). The original methods were these. MIGEC was used to demultiplex reads and collapse the reads into UMI consensus sequences, and MiXCR was used for V(D)J alignment. Vaccine-responding clonotypes were identified with edgeR using replicate PBMC samples, with FDR below 0.01 and a log2 fold change above 5 up to day 15 being required. Bulk clonotypes were assigned CD4 or CD8 identity according to which sequenced CD4 or CD8 repertoire held them at higher abundance. TCRdb trimmed public reads at Q25 via fastp, called clones via MiXCR and kept in-frame beta chains. CDR3 protein sequences are deduplicated, and each keeps its most common genes and DNA. The V and J calls, along with clone size, are taken from TCRdb and not from the paper's own processing. The sample includes 250,000 to 300,000 distinct CDR3 sequences, with approximately 5.2% observed a single time. Clones ranked in the top ten supply under 3.5% of the sample.

With regard to this clonotype: The specificity of this receptor is unknown. One base away there is no much larger clone; base qualities are not given.

The clonotype originates from a man aged 18 to 30 who received the YFV17D yellow fever vaccine. This specimen consisted of CD4+ T cells sorted from PBMCs, obtained on the day of the yellow fever booster vaccination. The rearrangement combines TRBV5-1 with TRBJ2-5, and TRBD2 aligns with 7 junction nucleotides. The DNA sequence is as follows: TGCGCCAGCAGCTGGGTTTCGGCGGGGGAAGAGACCCAGTACTTC. Translated, it reads CASSWVSAGEETQYF.